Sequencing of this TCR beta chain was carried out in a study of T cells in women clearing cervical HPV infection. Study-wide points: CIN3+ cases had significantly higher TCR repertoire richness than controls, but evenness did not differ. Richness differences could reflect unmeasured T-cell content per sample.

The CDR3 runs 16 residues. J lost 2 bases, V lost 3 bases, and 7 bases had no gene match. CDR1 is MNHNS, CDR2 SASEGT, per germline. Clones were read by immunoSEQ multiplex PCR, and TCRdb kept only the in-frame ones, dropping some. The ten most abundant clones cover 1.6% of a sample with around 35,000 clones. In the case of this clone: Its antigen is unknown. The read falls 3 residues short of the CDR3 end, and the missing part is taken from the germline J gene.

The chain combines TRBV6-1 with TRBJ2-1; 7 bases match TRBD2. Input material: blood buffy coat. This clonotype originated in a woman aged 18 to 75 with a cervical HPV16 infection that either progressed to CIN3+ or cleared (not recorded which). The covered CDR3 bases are TGTGCCAGCAGTGAGCAACTAGCGAATGCCTACAATGAG. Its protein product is CASSEQLANAYNE. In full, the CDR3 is CASSEQLANAYNEQFF.